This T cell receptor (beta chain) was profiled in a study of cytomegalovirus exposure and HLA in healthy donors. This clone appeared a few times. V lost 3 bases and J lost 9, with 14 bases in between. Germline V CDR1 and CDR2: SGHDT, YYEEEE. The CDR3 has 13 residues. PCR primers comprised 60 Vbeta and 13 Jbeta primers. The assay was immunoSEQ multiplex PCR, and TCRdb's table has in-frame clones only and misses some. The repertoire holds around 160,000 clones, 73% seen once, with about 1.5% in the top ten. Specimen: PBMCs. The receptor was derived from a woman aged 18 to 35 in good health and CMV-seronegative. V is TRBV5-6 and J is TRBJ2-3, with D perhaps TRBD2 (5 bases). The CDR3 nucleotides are TGTGCCAGCAGCTCCCGCCGGGGAGAGACGCAGTATTTT. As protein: CASSSRRGETQYF.